This T cell receptor (beta chain) was sequenced for a study of T-cell reconstitution after alpha-beta-depleted transplantation in children. Germline V gives CDR1 SGHAT, CDR2 FQNNGV. CDR3 length: 13 residues. Trimming left V 8 bases short and J 5 bases short, with 15 bases between. TCRbeta library preparation incorporated unique molecular identifiers. TCRdb re-analysed the PCR reads in MiXCR, keeping a single row per CDR3 protein. The sample carries roughly 160,000 distinct CDR3 sequences, approximately 10% recorded once. In this sample, this clonotype turned up many times. The genes are TRBV11-2 and TRBJ2-5; D possibly corresponds to TRBD2 (7 bases). The sequencing here drew on PBMCs, taken before TCRalphabeta/CD19-depleted stem cell transplant. This receptor was taken from a boy aged 2 to 10 with acute myeloid leukemia, due to receive a stem cell transplant. CDR3 in amino acids: CASQGRVGETQYF. In DNA form, the CDR3 reads TGTGCCAGCCAGGGGAGGGTGGGGGAGACCCAGTACTTC.